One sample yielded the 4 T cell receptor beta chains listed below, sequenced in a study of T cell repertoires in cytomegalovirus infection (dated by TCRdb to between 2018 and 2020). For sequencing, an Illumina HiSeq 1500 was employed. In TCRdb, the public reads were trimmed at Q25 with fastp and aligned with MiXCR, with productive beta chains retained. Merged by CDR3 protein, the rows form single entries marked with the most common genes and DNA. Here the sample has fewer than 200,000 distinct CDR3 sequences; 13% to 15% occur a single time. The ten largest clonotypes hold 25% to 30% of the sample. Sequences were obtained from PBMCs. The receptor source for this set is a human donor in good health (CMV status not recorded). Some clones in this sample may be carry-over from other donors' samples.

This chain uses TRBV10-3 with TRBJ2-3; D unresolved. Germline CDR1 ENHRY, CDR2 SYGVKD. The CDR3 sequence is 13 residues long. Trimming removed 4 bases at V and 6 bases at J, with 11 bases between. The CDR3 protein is CAISAPLGDTQYF. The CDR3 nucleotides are TGTGCCATCAGTGCCCCTCTGGGGGATACGCAGTATTTT.

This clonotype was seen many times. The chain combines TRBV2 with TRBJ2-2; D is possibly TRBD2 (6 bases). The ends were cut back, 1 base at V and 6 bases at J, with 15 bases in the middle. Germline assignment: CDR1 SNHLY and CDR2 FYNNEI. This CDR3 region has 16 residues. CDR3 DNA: TGTGCCAGCAGTGAAGAGTCCCCCCGGAGGGCCGGGGAGCTGTTTTTT. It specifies CASSEESPRRAGELFF.

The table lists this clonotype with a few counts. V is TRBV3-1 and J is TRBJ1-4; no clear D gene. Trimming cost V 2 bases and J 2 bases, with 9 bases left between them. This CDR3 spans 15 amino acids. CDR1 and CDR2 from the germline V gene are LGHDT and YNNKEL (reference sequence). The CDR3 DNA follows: TGTGCCAGCAGCCAATACGGCGGGACTAATGAAAAACTGTTTTTT. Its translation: CASSQYGGTNEKLFF.

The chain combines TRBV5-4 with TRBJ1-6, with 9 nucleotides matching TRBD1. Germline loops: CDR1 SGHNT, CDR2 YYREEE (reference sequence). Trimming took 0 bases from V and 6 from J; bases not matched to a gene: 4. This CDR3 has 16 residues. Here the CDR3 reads CASSLGGTGINSPLHF. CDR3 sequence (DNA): TGTGCCAGCAGCTTGGGTGGGACAGGGATTAATTCACCCCTCCACTTT.